The 7 T cell receptor beta chains reported below all come from one sample, sequenced in a study of T cell repertoires in cytomegalovirus infection. One entry per CDR3 protein results from TCRdb running MiXCR on the reads. The table lists 700,000 to 900,000 distinct CDR3 sequences, about 27% of them singletons. These receptors' antigens are unknown. Here the sequenced sample was cultured CD8+ T cells from PBMCs, taken from culture after CMV antigen stimulation. The receptors were sampled from a human donor in good health (CMV status not recorded). Some clones in this sample may be carry-over from other donors' samples.

A few counts support this clonotype. The gene calls are TRBV19 and TRBJ1-1; D possibly corresponds to TRBD1 (6 bases). This CDR3 is built from 13 residues. Germline CDR1 and CDR2: LNHDA and SQIVND (reference sequence). The V end lost 3 bases, the J end lost 8 bases, and 13 bases lay between the germline ends. CDR3 residues: CASSIGQIEEAFF. CDR3 DNA: TGTGCCAGTAGTATCGGACAGATAGAAGAAGCTTTCTTT.

V usage is TRBV7-9 and J usage is TRBJ1-3, with TRBD1 matching over 10 bases. After removal of 5 bases from V and 1 base from J, the junction contained 17 bases not matched to a gene. Germline CDR1 reads SEHNR; CDR2 reads FQNEAQ (reference sequence). The CDR3 runs 20 residues. The CDR3 region has the DNA TGTGCCAGCAGCAATACCGCCGGGACAGGGGTGTCTTGGTCTGGAAACACCATATATTTT. Its protein is CASSNTAGTGVSWSGNTIYF. The whole variable domain, filled in from reference TRBV7-9 and TRBJ1-3, reads DTGVSQNPRHKITKRGQNVTFRCDPISEHNRLYWYRQTLGQGPEFLTYFQNEAQLEKSRLLSDRFSAERPKGSFSTLEIQRTEQGDSAMYLCASSNTAGTGVSWSGNTIYFGEGSWLTVV.

A note on this clonotype: This clone may be a read error of a much larger clone one base away. The chain uses TRBV4-2 and TRBJ1-1; D is undetermined. This CDR3 spans 14 amino acids. Trimming pared 3 bases from V and 4 bases from J, leaving 12 bases between. Germline CDR1 and CDR2: LGHNA and YNFKEQ. The CDR3 here is CASSHPWASTEAFF. The CDR3, as DNA: TGTGCCAGCAGCCATCCCTGGGCAAGCACTGAAGCTTTCTTT.

The chain recombines TRBV6-1 with TRBJ2-7; D might be TRBD2 (5 bases). Germline values: CDR1 MNHNS, CDR2 SASEGT. The CDR3 extends over 13 amino acids. Trimming took off 8 bases at V and 0 bases at J, with 11 bases between the two ends. The CDR3 nucleotides are TGTGCCAGCGGGAACGGGATCTCCTACGAGCAGTACGTC. Its protein product is CASGNGISYEQYV.

This clonotype showed up just a few times. The chain joins TRBV4-1 to TRBJ2-2, with D possibly matching TRBD2 (6 bases). Trimming removed 6 bases from V and 1 base from J, with 15 bases in between. This CDR3 contains 16 residues. Germline values: CDR1 MGHRA, CDR2 YSYEKL. The CDR3 loop reads CASSDHPAGNTGELFF. DNA of the CDR3: TGCGCCAGCAGTGATCACCCAGCGGGGAACACCGGGGAGCTGTTTTTT.

This clonotype turned up a few times. This chain connects TRBV15 to TRBJ1-2; TRBD1 might be the D (6 bases). Trimming took 2 bases from V and 6 from J, leaving 16 bases between them. CDR3 length: 15 residues. Germline CDR1 is LNHNV and CDR2 is YYDKDF (reference sequence). The CDR3 sequence: CATSRSIGGGDGYTF. CDR3 DNA sequence: TGTGCCACCAGCAGATCCATCGGAGGGGGGGATGGCTACACCTTC.

This clonotype came up once. The rearrangement joins TRBV18 to TRBJ2-1; tentatively, D is TRBD1 or TRBD2 (5 bases each). Germline lookup yields CDR1 KGHSH and CDR2 LQKENI. Trimming stripped 6 bases from V and 8 bases from J, with 8 bases between. The CDR3 spans 11 residues. Written as DNA, the CDR3 is TGTGCCAGCTCGGGGGACGATGAGCAGTTCTTC. Amino acid sequence: CASSGDDEQFF.